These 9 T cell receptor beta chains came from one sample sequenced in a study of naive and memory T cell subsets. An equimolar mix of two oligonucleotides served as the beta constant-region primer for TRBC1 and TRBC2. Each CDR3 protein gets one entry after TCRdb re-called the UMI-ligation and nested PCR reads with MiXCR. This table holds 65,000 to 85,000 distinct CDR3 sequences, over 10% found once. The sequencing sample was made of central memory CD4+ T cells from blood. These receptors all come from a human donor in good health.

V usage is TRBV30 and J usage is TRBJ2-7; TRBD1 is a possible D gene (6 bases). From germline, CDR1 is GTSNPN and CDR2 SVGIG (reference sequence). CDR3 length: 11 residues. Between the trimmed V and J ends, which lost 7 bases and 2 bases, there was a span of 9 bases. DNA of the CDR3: TGTGCCTTTGGACAGACCTACGAGCAGTACTTC. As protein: CAFGQTYEQYF. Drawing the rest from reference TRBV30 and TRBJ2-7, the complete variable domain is SQTIHQWPATLVQPVGSPLSLECTVEGTSNPNLYWYRQAAGRGLQLLFYSVGIGQISSEVPQNLSASRPQDRQFILSSKKLLLSDSGFYLCAFGQTYEQYFGPGTRLTVT.

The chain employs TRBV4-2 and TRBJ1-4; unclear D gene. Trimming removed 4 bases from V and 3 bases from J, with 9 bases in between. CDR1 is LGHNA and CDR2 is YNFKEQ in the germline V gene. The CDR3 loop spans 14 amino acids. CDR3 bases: TGTGCCAGCAGCCCCACTGTTTCTAATGAAAAACTGTTTTTT. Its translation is CASSPTVSNEKLFF.

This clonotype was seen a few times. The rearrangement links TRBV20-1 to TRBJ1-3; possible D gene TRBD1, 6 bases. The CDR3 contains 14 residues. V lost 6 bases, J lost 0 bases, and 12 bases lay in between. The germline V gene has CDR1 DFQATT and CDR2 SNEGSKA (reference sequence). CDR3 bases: TGCAGTGCAATGGACAGCTACTCTGGAAACACCATATATTTT. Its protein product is CSAMDSYSGNTIYF.

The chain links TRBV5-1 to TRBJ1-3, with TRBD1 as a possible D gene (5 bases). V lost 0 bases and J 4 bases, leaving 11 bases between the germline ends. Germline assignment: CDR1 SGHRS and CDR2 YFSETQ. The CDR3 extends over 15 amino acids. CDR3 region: CASSLVGGEGNTIYF. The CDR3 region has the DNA TGCGCCAGCAGCTTGGTGGGAGGGGAAGGAAACACCATATATTTT.

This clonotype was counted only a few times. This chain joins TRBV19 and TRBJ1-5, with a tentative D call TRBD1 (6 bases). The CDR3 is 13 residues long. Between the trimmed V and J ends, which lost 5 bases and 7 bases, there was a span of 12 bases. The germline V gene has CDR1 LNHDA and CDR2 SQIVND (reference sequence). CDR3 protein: CASSPDGQQPQHF. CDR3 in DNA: TGTGCCAGTAGTCCCGACGGACAGCAGCCCCAGCATTTT.

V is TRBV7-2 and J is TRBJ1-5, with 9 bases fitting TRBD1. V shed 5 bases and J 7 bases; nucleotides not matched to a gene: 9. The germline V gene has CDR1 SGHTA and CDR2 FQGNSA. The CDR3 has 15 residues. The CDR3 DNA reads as TGTGCCAGCAGCCCGAGGACAGGGGAGGGACAGCCCCAGCATTTT. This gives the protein CASSPRTGEGQPQHF.

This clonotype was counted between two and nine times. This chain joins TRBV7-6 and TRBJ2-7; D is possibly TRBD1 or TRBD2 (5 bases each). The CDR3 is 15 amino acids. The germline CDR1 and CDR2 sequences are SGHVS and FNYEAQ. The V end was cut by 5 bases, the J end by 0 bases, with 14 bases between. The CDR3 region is CASSLGTSSSYEQYF. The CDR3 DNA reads TGTGCCAGCAGCCTGGGGACCTCAAGCTCCTACGAGCAGTACTTC.

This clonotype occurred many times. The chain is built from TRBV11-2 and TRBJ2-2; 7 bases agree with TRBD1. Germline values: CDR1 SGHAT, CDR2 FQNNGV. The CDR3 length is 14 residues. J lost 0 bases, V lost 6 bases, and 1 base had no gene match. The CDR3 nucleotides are TGTGCCAGCAGGGGACAGTCGAACACCGGGGAGCTGTTTTTT. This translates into CASRGQSNTGELFF.

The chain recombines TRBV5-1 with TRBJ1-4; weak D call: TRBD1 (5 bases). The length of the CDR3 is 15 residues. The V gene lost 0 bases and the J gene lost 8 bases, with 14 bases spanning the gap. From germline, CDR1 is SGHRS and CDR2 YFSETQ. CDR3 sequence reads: CASSLASWGDEKLFF. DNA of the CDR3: TGCGCCAGCAGCTTGGCCAGTTGGGGCGACGAAAAACTGTTTTTT.